A single sample gave rise to the 5 T cell receptor beta chains below, sequenced in a study of T cells after yellow fever vaccination. TCRdb processed the 5' RACE reads anew with MiXCR; each CDR3 protein has one entry. The sample yields 65,000 to 90,000 distinct CDR3 sequences, over 7.5% seen once. This specimen was CD8+ T cells sorted from PBMCs, taken on the day of the yellow fever booster vaccination. The receptors stem from a man younger than 40 who received the YFV17D yellow fever vaccine.

This clonotype was observed a handful of times. V usage is TRBV4-2 and J usage is TRBJ2-2; a possible D gene is TRBD1 (5 bases). Germline V gene data show CDR1 as LGHNA and CDR2 as YNFKEQ. The CDR3 loop spans 14 amino acids. V was trimmed by 11 bases and J by 4 bases, leaving 17 bases between them. CDR3 sequence (DNA): TGTGCCGGTGGTGAGGTGGGGCCCACCGGGGAGCTGTTTTTT. Translation: CAGGEVGPTGELFF.

J is TRBJ2-5 and V is TRBV29-1; 10 nucleotides line up with TRBD2. CDR3 length: 17 residues. Germline CDR1 and CDR2: SQVTM and ANQGSEA. V dropped 0 bases and J dropped 8; count of bases not matched to a gene: 15. DNA of the CDR3: TGCAGCGTTGAAGATTTCATTGGGCTAGCGGGAGAAGTAACCCAGTACTTC. It specifies CSVEDFIGLAGEVTQYF. Filled out from reference TRBV29-1 and TRBJ2-5, the complete variable domain reads SAVISQKPSRDICQRGTSLTIQCQVDSQVTMMFWYRQQPGQSLTLIATANQGSEATYESGFVIDKFPISRPNLTFSTLTVSNMSPEDSSIYLCSVEDFIGLAGEVTQYFGPGTRLLVL.

This clonotype was counted a few times. V and J are TRBV9 and TRBJ2-3; maybe TRBD2 (6 bases). Germline CDR1 is SGDLS and CDR2 is YYNGEE. The CDR3 extends over 15 amino acids. Trimming stripped 0 bases from V and 4 bases from J, with 12 bases between. The CDR3 DNA is TGTGCCAGCAGCGTAGTCGGGAGCCTCGCAGATACGCAGTATTTT. Amino acids: CASSVVGSLADTQYF. Drawing the rest from reference TRBV9 and TRBJ2-3, the complete variable domain is DSGVTQTPKHLITATGQRVTLRCSPRSGDLSVYWYQQSLDQGLQFLIQYYNGEERAKGNILERFSAQQFPDLHSELNLSSLELGDSALYFCASSVVGSLADTQYFGPGTRLTVL.

This clonotype was observed a handful of times. The chain employs TRBV7-6 and TRBJ1-6; 9 nucleotides align to TRBD1. Germline values: CDR1 SGHVS, CDR2 FNYEAQ. J gave up 5 bases and V 6 bases, and 11 bases lay outside the gene matches. This CDR3 is built from 17 residues. CDR3 amino acids: CASSLGGQGYHNSPLHF. The CDR3 DNA reads as TGTGCCAGCAGTCTCGGGGGACAGGGATATCATAATTCACCCCTCCACTTT.

V usage is TRBV7-9 and J usage is TRBJ2-7; 10 positions agree with TRBD1. Losses at the gene ends were 5 bases for V and 4 bases for J; bases not matched to a gene: 11. The CDR3 consists of 16 residues. The germline CDR1 and CDR2 sequences are SEHNR and FQNEAQ (reference sequence). As DNA, the CDR3 is TGTGCCAGCAGCCCCACCGGGACAGGGGTTTTTTACGAGCAGTACTTC. Its translation: CASSPTGTGVFYEQYF.